This T cell receptor (beta chain) was sequenced in a study of blood T cell repertoires in COVID-19. Study-level background: The origin of the acute and convalescent COVID-19 samples was the United States, Italy and Spain. T cells, B-cell-depleted T cells, or PBMCs provided the cDNA or gDNA that served as material.

Generated by immunoSEQ multiplex PCR, the TCRdb table keeps only in-frame clones and is missing some. The table records 210,000 or so clones, 80% of them present only once. Participants spanned ages about 18 to 89 years and resided in about two dozen US areas. Researchers sorted participants into cohorts using their self-reported clinical history. The V segment lost 4 bases and the J segment 2 bases; nucleotides outside the gene matches: 6. The CDR3 extends over 15 amino acids. The germline V gene has CDR1 SGHDT and CDR2 YYEEEE. This TCR was recovered from a man between 25 and 39 years old with acute COVID-19. Input material: PBMCs or T cells enriched from blood (not recorded which). The chain carries TRBV5-6 and TRBJ1-2, with TRBD1 identical over 9 bases. CDR3 in amino acids: CASSAQGATNYGYTF. Here the CDR3 DNA reads TGTGCCAGCAGCGCACAGGGGGCAACCAACTATGGCTACACCTTC.